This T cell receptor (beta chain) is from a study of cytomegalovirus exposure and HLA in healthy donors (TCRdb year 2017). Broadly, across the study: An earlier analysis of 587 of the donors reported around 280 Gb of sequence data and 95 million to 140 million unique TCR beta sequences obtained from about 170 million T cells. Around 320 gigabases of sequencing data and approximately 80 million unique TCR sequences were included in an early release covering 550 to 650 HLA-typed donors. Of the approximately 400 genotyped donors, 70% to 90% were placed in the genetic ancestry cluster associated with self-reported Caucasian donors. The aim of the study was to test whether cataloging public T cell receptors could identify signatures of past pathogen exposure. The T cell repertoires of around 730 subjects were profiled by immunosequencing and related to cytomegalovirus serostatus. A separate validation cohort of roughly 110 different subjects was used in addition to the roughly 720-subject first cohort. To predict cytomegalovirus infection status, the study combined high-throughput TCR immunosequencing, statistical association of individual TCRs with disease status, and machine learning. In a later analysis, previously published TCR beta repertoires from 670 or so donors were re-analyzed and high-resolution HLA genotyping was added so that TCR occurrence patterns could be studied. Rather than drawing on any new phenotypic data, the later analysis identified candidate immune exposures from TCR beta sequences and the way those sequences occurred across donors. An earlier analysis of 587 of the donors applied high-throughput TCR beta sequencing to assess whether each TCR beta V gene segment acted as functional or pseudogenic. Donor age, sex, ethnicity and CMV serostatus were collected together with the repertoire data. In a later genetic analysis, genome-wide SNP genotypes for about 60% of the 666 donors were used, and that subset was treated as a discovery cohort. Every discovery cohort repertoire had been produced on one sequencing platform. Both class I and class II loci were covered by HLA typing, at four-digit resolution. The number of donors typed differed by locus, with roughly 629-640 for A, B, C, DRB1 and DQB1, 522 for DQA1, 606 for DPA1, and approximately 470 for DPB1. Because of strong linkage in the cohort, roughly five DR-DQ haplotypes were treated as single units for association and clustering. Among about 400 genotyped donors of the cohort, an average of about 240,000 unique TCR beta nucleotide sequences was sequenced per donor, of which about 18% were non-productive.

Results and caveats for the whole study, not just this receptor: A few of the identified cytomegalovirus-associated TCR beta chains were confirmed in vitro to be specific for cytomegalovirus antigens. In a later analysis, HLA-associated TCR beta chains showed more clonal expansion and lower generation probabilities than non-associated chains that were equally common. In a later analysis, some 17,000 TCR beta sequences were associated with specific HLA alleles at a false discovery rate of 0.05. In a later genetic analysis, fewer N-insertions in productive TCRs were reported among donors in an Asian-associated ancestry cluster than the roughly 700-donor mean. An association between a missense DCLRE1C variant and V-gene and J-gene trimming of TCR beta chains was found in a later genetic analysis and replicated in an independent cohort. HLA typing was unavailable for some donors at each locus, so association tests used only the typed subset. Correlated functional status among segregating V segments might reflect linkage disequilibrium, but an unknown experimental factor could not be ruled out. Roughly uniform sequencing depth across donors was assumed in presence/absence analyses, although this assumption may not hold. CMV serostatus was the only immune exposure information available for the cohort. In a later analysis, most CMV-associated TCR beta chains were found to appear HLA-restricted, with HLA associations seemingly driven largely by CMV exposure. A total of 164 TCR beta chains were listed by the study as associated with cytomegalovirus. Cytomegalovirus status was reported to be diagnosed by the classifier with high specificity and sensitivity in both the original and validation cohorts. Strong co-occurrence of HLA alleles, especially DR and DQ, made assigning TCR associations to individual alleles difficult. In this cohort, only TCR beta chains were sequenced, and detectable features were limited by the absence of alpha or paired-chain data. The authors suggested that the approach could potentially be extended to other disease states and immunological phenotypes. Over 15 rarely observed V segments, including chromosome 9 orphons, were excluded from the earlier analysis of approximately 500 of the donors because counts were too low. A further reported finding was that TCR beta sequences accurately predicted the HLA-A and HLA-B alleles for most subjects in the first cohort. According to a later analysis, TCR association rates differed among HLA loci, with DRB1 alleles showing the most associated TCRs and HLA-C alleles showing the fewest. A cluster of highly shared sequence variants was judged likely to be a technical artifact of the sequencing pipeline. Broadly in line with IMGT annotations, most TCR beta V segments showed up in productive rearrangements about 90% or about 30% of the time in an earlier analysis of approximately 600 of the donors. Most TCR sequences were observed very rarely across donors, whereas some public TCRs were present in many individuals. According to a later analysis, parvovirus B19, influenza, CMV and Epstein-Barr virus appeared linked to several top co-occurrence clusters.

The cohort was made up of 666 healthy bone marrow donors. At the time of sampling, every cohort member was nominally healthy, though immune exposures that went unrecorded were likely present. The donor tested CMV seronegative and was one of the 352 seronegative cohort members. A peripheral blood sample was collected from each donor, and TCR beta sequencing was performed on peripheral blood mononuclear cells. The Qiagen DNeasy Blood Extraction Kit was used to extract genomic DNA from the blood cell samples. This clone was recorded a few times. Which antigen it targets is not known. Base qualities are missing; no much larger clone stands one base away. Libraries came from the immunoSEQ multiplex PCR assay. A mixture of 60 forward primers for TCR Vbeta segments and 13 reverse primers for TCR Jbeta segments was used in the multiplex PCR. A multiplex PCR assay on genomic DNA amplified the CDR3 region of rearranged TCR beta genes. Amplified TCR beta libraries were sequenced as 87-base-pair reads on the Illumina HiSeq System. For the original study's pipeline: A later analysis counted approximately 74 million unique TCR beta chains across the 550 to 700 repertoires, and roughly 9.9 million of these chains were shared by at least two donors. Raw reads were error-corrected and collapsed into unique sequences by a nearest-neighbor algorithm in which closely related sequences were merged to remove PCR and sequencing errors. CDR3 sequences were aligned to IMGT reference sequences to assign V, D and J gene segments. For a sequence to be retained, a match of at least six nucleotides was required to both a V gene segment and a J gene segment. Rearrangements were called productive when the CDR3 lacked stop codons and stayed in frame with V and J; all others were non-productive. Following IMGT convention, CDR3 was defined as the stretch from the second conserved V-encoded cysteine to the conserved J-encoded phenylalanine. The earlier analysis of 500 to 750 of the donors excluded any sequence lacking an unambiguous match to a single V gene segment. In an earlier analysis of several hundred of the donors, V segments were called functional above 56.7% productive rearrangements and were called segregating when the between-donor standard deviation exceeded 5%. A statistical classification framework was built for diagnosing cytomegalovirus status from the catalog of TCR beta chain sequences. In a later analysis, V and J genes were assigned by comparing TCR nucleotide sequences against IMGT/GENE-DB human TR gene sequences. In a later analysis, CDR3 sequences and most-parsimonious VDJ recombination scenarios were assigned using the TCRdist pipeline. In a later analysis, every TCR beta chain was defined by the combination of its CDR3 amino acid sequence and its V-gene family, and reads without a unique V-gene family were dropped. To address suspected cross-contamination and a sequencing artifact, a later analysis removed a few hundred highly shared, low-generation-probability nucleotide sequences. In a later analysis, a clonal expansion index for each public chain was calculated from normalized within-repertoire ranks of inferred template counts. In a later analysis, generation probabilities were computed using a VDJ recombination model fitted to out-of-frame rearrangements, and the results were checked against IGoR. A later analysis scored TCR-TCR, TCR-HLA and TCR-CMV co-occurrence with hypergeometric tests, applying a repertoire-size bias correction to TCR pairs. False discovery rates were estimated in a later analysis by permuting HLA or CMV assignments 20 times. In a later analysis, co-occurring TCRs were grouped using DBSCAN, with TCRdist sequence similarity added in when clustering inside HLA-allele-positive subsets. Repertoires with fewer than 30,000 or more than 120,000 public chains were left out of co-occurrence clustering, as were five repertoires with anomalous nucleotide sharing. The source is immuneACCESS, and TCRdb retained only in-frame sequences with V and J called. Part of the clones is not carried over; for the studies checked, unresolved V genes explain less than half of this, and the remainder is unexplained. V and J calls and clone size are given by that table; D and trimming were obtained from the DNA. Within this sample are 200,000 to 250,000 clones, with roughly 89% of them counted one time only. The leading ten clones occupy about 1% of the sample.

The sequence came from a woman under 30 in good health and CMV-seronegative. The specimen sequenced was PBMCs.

Here is the DNA: TGTGCCAACTTAGCGGGAGGCCTCCAAGAGACCCAGTACTTC. Translated, this is CANLAGGLQETQYF. The chain uses TRBV2 and TRBJ2-5; TRBD2 fits 10 bases in the junction. At the junction V is shortened by 10 bases and J by 1 base; bases outside the gene matches: 6. Reading from cysteine to phenylalanine, the CDR3 counts 14 amino acids. Just the 42-base CDR3 DNA is kept, in frame starting at base 1. From the germline V gene, CDR1 is SNHLY and CDR2 is FYNNEI.